One sample yielded the 18 T cell receptor beta chains listed below, sequenced in a study of vaccination and CD4 T cells after COVID-19. The sample's treatment: approximately 11-day PBMC culture with coronavirus spike peptide pools or control peptides (ViraFEST assay). These receptors' targets are unknown. CD4+ T cells that had been cultured provided DNA sequenced with the Oncomine TCR Beta short-read assay. TCRdb re-analysed the PCR reads in MiXCR, keeping a single row per CDR3 protein. Of over 10,000 distinct CDR3 sequences listed, more than 70% were seen once; the top ten hold 20% to 25%. The specimen was CD4+ T cells from blood, cultured in vitro. These receptors originate from a human donor who had recovered from COVID-19.

This clonotype is a singleton in its sample. This rearrangement joins TRBV6-5 to TRBJ1-1; tentative D call: TRBD1 (5 bases). Trimming took 0 bases from V and 5 from J, leaving 13 bases between them. Germline CDR1 and CDR2: MNHEY and SVGAGI. This CDR3 spans 15 amino acids. Here the CDR3 reads CASSYSTQGRTEAFF. The CDR3 DNA reads as TGTGCCAGCAGTTACTCGACCCAGGGACGTACTGAAGCTTTCTTT.

This chain connects TRBV20-1 to TRBJ1-6, with unresolved D. The V gene's germline CDR1 is DFQATT and CDR2 SNEGSKA (reference sequence). Between the trimmed V and J ends, which lost 0 bases and 1 base, there was a span of 10 bases. The CDR3 is 16 amino acids. The CDR3 protein is CSAREPVGSYNSPLHF. Written as DNA, the CDR3 is TGCAGTGCTAGAGAGCCGGTTGGGTCCTATAATTCACCCCTCCACTTT.

V usage is TRBV20-1 and J usage is TRBJ1-2, with TRBD1 matching over 9 bases. This CDR3 contains 16 residues. Losses at the gene ends were 4 bases for V and 5 bases for J; bases not matched to a gene: 14. The germline gives CDR1 DFQATT, CDR2 SNEGSKA (reference sequence). The CDR3 sequence: CSANRDRALAGYGYTF. CDR3 DNA: TGCAGTGCTAACCGGGACAGGGCTTTGGCGGGGTATGGCTACACCTTC.

This clonotype has more than one count but fewer than ten. The junction and the germline gene differ at one end; a read error may be behind it. This rearrangement joins TRBV20-1 to TRBJ1-5; TRBD1 aligns across 7 bases. Per the germline V gene, CDR1 is DFQATT and CDR2 is SNEGSKA (reference sequence). This CDR3 spans 14 amino acids. CDR3 sequence (DNA): TGCAGTGCGAGAGGAAGGGACAGATATCAGCCCCAGCATTTT. Its protein is CSARGRDRYQPQHF.

This chain uses TRBV6-1 with TRBJ2-3; D not certain. The V gene's germline CDR1 is MNHNS and CDR2 SASEGT. This CDR3 region has 15 residues. Trimming pared 4 bases from V and 3 bases from J, leaving 14 bases between. DNA of the CDR3: TGTGCCAGCAGTGGTCGACGTTCTGGAACAGATACGCAGTATTTT. Translating gives CASSGRRSGTDTQYF.

This chain joins TRBV19 and TRBJ2-7; 10 bases fit TRBD1. Germline CDR1 reads LNHDA; CDR2 reads SQIVND (reference sequence). The CDR3 is made up of 15 amino acids. V was clipped by 6 bases and J by 2 bases; unmatched bases: 7. This CDR3 is CASSTRDRGTYEQYF. The CDR3, as DNA: TGTGCCAGTAGCACCCGGGACAGGGGAACCTACGAGCAGTACTTC.

The rearrangement joins TRBV28 to TRBJ1-5, with 9 bases fitting TRBD1. J gave up 0 bases and V 3 bases, and 18 bases lay outside the gene matches. CDR3 length equals 21 residues. Germline-derived CDR1 and CDR2 are MDHEN and SYDVKM. CDR3 in amino acids: CASSFQYGTGLIGVSNQPQHF. DNA of the CDR3: TGTGCCAGCAGTTTTCAATACGGGACAGGGTTAATAGGCGTTAGCAATCAGCCCCAGCATTTT.

V gene TRBV24-1 combines with J gene TRBJ1-1; D ambiguous. Germline loops: CDR1 KGHDR, CDR2 SFDVKD. Trimming stripped 5 bases from V and 9 bases from J, with 12 bases between. The CDR3 sequence is 12 residues long. As DNA, the CDR3 is TGTGCCACCAGTGGACCGGGGTCAAAAGCTTTCTTT. This gives the protein CATSGPGSKAFF.

This chain connects TRBV11-2 to TRBJ1-1, with D possibly being TRBD1 (5 bases). This CDR3 is built from 13 residues. Trimming took 5 bases from V and 5 from J, leaving 12 bases between them. From germline, CDR1 is SGHAT and CDR2 FQNNGV. The CDR3 DNA is TGTGCCAGCAGCGTCATAGGGGTAACTGAAGCTTTCTTT. This translates into CASSVIGVTEAFF.

The chain employs TRBV6-1 and TRBJ1-5; D unresolved. Germline-derived CDR1 and CDR2 are MNHNS and SASEGT. Trimming removed 6 bases from V and 2 bases from J, with 8 bases in between. This CDR3 comprises 13 residues. The CDR3 spells CASRAMGNQPQHF. The CDR3 coding sequence is TGTGCCAGCAGGGCCATGGGCAATCAGCCCCAGCATTTT.

CDR3 protein: CASSLTPGAGQPQHF. CDR3 DNA: TGTGCCAGCAGCTTAACGCCAGGGGCTGGGCAGCCCCAGCATTTT. This chain connects TRBV7-2 to TRBJ1-5; tentatively, D is TRBD1 (6 bases). The CDR3 totals 15 residues. V was pared by 2 bases and J by 7 bases, with 15 bases between. The germline gives CDR1 SGHTA, CDR2 FQGNSA.

The CDR3 DNA is TGTGCCAGCAGCTCCGGGGGAGGCGGGGAGCTGTTTTTT. Translating gives CASSSGGGGELFF. The rearrangement uses TRBV7-3 and TRBJ2-2, with D maybe TRBD2 (6 bases). Germline lookup yields CDR1 SGHTA and CDR2 FQGTGA. Trimming removed 4 bases at V and 7 bases at J, with 10 bases between. CDR3 length equals 13 residues. Full variable domain (outside the CDR3, taken from reference TRBV7-3 and TRBJ2-2): GAGVSQTPSNKVTEKGKYVELRCDPISGHTALYWYRQSLGQGPEFLIYFQGTGAADDSGLPNDRFFAVRPEGSVSTLKIQRTERGDSAVYLCASSSGGGGELFFGEGSRLTVL.

This clonotype is large in the sample. This chain links TRBV6-2 or TRBV6-3 with TRBJ2-5; the D is unclear. Germline values: CDR1 MNHEY, CDR2 SVGEGT. The V end lost 0 bases, the J end lost 5 bases, and 13 bases lay between the germline ends. The CDR3 totals 15 residues. CDR3 residues: CASSYSAALMETQYF. The CDR3 DNA reads as TGTGCCAGCAGTTACTCGGCAGCGCTAATGGAGACCCAGTACTTC.

This clonotype came up once. The V call is TRBV7-9, the J call TRBJ1-2; no clear D gene. The CDR3 totals 14 residues. With 0 bases removed from V and 5 bases from J, the gap between germline ends came to 10 bases. Per the germline V gene, CDR1 is SEHNR and CDR2 is FQNEAQ (reference sequence). The CDR3 DNA reads as TGTGCCAGCAGCTTAGCGCCAGCTTTGTATGGCTACACCTTC. The encoded protein is CASSLAPALYGYTF.

The V call is TRBV19, the J call TRBJ2-5; 8 nucleotides align to TRBD2. V was pared by 8 bases and J by 3 bases, with 8 bases of the junction left unmatched. Germline V gene sequence: CDR1 LNHDA, CDR2 SQIVND (reference sequence). The CDR3 covers 14 residues. The DNA for the CDR3 is TGTGCCAGTTCCCCGGGGGGGCCGGAAGAGACCCAGTACTTC. Its protein is CASSPGGPEETQYF.

This clonotype was picked up one time. J is TRBJ1-1 and V is TRBV20-1; 7 nucleotides agree with TRBD1. Trimming at V came to 2 bases and at J to 0 bases, leaving 3 bases not matched to a gene. This CDR3 spans 14 amino acids. The V gene's germline CDR1 is DFQATT and CDR2 SNEGSKA (reference sequence). CDR3 coding DNA: TGCAGTGCTAGAAAGGGGGCGATGAACACTGAAGCTTTCTTT. It specifies CSARKGAMNTEAFF.

The V gene is TRBV18, the J gene TRBJ1-1, with 7 positions matching TRBD1. Germline V gene lookup returns CDR1 KGHSH and CDR2 LQKENI. V shed 1 base and J 3 bases; nucleotides not matched to a gene: 8. The CDR3 spans 16 residues. CDR3 DNA: TGTGCCAGCTCACCACAGTTGGCAGGGGGGTACACTGAAGCTTTCTTT. This translates into CASSPQLAGGYTEAFF.

The chain couples TRBV6-4 to TRBJ2-3; 8 nucleotides line up with TRBD2. The CDR3 covers 13 residues. From germline, CDR1 is MRHNA and CDR2 SNTAGT. Losses at the gene ends were 8 bases for V and 7 bases for J; bases not matched to a gene: 8. CDR3 nucleotide sequence: TGTGCCAGCGGCTGGGGCGGGAGGAATACGCAGTATTTT. It specifies CASGWGGRNTQYF.